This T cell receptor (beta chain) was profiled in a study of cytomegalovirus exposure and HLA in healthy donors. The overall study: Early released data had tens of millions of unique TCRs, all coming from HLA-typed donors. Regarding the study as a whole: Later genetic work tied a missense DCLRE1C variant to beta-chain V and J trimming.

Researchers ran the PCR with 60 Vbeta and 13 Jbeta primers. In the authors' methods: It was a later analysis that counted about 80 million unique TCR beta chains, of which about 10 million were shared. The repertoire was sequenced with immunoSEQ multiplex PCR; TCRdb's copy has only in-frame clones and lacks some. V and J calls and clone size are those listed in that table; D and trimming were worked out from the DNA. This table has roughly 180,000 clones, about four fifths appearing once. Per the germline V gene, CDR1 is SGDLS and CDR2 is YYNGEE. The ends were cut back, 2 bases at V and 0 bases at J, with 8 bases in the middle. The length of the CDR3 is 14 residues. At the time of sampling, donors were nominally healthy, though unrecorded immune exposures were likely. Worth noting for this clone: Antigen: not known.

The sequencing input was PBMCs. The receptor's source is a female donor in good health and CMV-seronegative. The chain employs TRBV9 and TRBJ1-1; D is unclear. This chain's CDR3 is CASSVEGLNTEAFF. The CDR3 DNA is TGTGCCAGCAGCGTTGAGGGTTTGAACACTGAAGCTTTCTTT.